Below, one T cell receptor beta chain is given with its context. TCRdb's copy holds only in-frame clones and misses some; the assay was immunoSEQ multiplex PCR. The sample lists roughly 500,000 clones; around 87% were seen once. Cohort 3 donors were reported recovered after two negative PCRs, clearance, or symptom resolution. This entry is derived from a study of blood T cell repertoires in COVID-19. The CDR3 has 15 amino acids. V was clipped by 4 bases and J by 5 bases; unmatched bases: 8. Germline V gene lookup returns CDR1 SGDLS and CDR2 YYNGEE. J is TRBJ2-5 and V is TRBV9; TRBD1 aligns across 10 bases. The sample taken for sequencing was PBMCs or T cells enriched from blood (not recorded which). The sequence was collected from a woman aged 35 to 49 who had recovered from COVID-19. This chain's CDR3 is CASSHRQGATETQYF. The CDR3 region has the DNA TGTGCCAGCAGCCATAGACAGGGGGCTACGGAGACCCAGTACTTC.